A single sample gave rise to the 26 T cell receptor beta chains below, sequenced in a study of blood T cell repertoires in COVID-19. The table came from immunoSEQ multiplex PCR; TCRdb's copy has only in-frame clones and leaves some out. The profile covers about 130,000 clones, with around 89% appearing a single time and more than 3.5% taken by the ten largest. Sequencing input: peripheral blood. These receptor sequences come from a man in his fifties or sixties with COVID-19, enrolled during active disease.

The rearrangement uses TRBV19 and TRBJ2-3, with D perhaps TRBD1 (6 bases). The CDR3 covers 15 residues. The V gene lost 9 bases and the J gene lost 0 bases, with 16 bases spanning the gap. The germline gives CDR1 LNHDA, CDR2 SQIVND (reference sequence). In DNA form, the CDR3 reads TGTGCCAGCAGAACCCACAGGGCAAGCACAGATACGCAGTATTTT. Its translation: CASRTHRASTDTQYF.

Comments on this clone: This same CDR3 is encoded by further DNA sequences in the sample. J is TRBJ1-1 and V is TRBV7-3; a possible D gene is TRBD1 (5 bases). Trimming took 0 bases from V and 5 from J, leaving 7 bases between them. CDR3 length: 13 amino acids. Germline CDR1 and CDR2: SGHTA and FQGTGA. CDR3 sequence reads: CASSLTPGTEAFF. The DNA of the CDR3 is TGTGCCAGCAGCTTAACGCCAGGGACTGAAGCTTTCTTT.

The chain carries TRBV6-5 and TRBJ2-2; 7 bases map to TRBD1. This CDR3 spans 14 amino acids. Germline CDR1 MNHEY, CDR2 SVGAGI. Trimming cost V 4 bases and J 4 bases; bases outside gene matches: 3. The CDR3 loop reads CASSSTGSTGELFF. CDR3 bases: TGTGCCAGCAGTTCGACAGGGTCCACCGGGGAGCTGTTTTTT.

The chain combines TRBV5-4 with TRBJ1-1, with D unresolved. CDR3 length equals 14 residues. Trimming left V 3 bases short and J 5 bases short, with 14 bases between. Germline V gives CDR1 SGHNT, CDR2 YYREEE (reference sequence). DNA for the CDR3: TGTGCCAGCAGCTCGGGAGGAGCCAGAACTGAAGCTTTCTTT. It yields the protein CASSSGGARTEAFF.

This clone has only one observation. Written as DNA, the CDR3 is TGTGCCATCGCCAGGTCGGGATCCGACTATGGCTACACCTTC. Protein product: CAIARSGSDYGYTF. The chain uses TRBV6-5 and TRBJ1-2; no reliable D call. V gave up 10 bases and J gave up 3 bases, with 18 bases separating them. The CDR3 covers 14 residues. CDR1 is MNHEY, CDR2 SVGAGI, per germline.

This sequence joins TRBV7-3 and TRBJ1-1; the D is unclear. V dropped 5 bases and J dropped 0 bases, with 7 bases sitting between them. Germline loops: CDR1 SGHTA, CDR2 FQGTGA. This CDR3 has 13 amino acids. CDR3 amino acids: CASSPSLNTEAFF. CDR3 DNA: TGTGCCAGCAGCCCCTCGTTGAACACTGAAGCTTTCTTT.

This sequence joins TRBV19 and TRBJ2-3, with 7 bases lining up with TRBD2. The CDR3 is 17 amino acids. The V gene end was trimmed by 0 bases and the J gene end by 6 bases; junction bases not matched to a gene: 12. Germline CDR1 is LNHDA and CDR2 is SQIVND (reference sequence). In DNA, the CDR3 is TGTGCCAGTAGTATAGATCGGGAAGCGGGGACGTCCGATACGCAGTATTTT. It yields the protein CASSIDREAGTSDTQYF.

The J gene is TRBJ2-1, the V gene TRBV5-1, with D perhaps matching TRBD1 (5 bases). The germline gives CDR1 SGHRS, CDR2 YFSETQ. V dropped 4 bases and J dropped 6 bases, with 8 bases sitting between them. CDR3 length equals 12 residues. The CDR3 sequence: CASSPGFNEQFF. CDR3 DNA: TGCGCCAGCAGCCCAGGGTTCAATGAGCAGTTCTTC.

The chain carries TRBV7-7 and TRBJ2-2; no firm D call. Trimming pared 5 bases from V and 6 bases from J, leaving 16 bases between. CDR3 length: 15 amino acids. Per the germline V gene, CDR1 is SSHAT and CDR2 is FNYEAQ (reference sequence). CDR3 residues: CASSPEFGLSGELFF. CDR3 sequence (DNA): TGTGCCAGCAGCCCCGAGTTTGGTTTGTCCGGGGAGCTGTTTTTT.

The chain couples TRBV9 to TRBJ1-5, with D tentatively TRBD1 (5 bases). This CDR3 contains 14 residues. Trimming removed 4 bases at V and 4 bases at J, with 12 bases between. CDR1 is SGDLS, CDR2 YYNGEE, per germline. CDR3: CASSRDSLNQPQHF. The CDR3 bases are TGTGCCAGCAGCAGAGACAGCTTGAATCAGCCCCAGCATTTT.

This clone has only one observation. The chain carries TRBV19 and TRBJ2-1; D may be TRBD2 (5 bases). Trimming pared 5 bases from V and 4 bases from J, leaving 21 bases between. This CDR3 contains 17 residues. The germline gives CDR1 LNHDA, CDR2 SQIVND (reference sequence). The CDR3 nucleotides read TGTGCCAGTAGTCCGACCCCGCCAACCGGGAAGTACAATGAGCAGTTCTTC. This translates into CASSPTPPTGKYNEQFF.

The gene calls are TRBV7-6 and TRBJ2-1; 7 bases fit TRBD1. Germline V gene data show CDR1 as SGHVS and CDR2 as FNYEAQ. CDR3 length: 13 amino acids. V lost 1 base, J lost 8 bases, and 2 bases stayed unmatched. The CDR3 sequence: CASSLDRGDEQFF. The CDR3 DNA is TGTGCCAGCAGCTTAGACAGGGGTGATGAGCAGTTCTTC.

The rearrangement joins TRBV19 to TRBJ1-2; D is undetermined. The V and J ends lost 2 bases and 1 base respectively, with 5 bases between them. The CDR3 length is 13 residues. Germline loops: CDR1 LNHDA, CDR2 SQIVND (reference sequence). This CDR3 is CASSIPGNYGYTF. DNA for the CDR3: TGTGCCAGTAGTATACCCGGTAACTATGGCTACACCTTC.

The chain is built from TRBV7-7 and TRBJ2-5, with unresolved D. V lost 4 bases to trimming and J lost 5 bases, with 14 bases between them. This CDR3 has 14 residues. Germline CDR1 reads SSHAT; CDR2 reads FNYEAQ (reference sequence). For the CDR3, the DNA is TGTGCCAGCAGCTCCCGTGCCATCCGGGAGACCCAGTACTTC. Protein product: CASSSRAIRETQYF.

The rearrangement uses TRBV6-5 and TRBJ1-1; maybe TRBD1 (5 bases). Germline values: CDR1 MNHEY, CDR2 SVGAGI. CDR3 length equals 14 residues. V lost 4 bases and J 6 bases, leaving 15 bases between the germline ends. The CDR3 loop reads CASSSLSMGPEAFF. As DNA, the CDR3 is TGTGCCAGCAGTTCCCTCTCAATGGGGCCTGAAGCTTTCTTT.

V is TRBV7-3 and J is TRBJ2-3; 8 positions agree with TRBD2. Per germline, CDR1 SGHTA and CDR2 FQGTGA. This CDR3 is built from 15 residues. The V and J ends lost 2 bases and 3 bases, in that order; junction bases with no gene match: 4. The CDR3 protein is CASSLAGGSTDTQYF. CDR3 nucleotides: TGTGCCAGCAGCTTAGCGGGGGGTTCGACAGATACGCAGTATTTT.

This clone has only one observation. CDR3 residues: CASSSLPQRGSSYEQYF. The CDR3 DNA is TGTGCCAGCAGCTCACTCCCCCAGCGGGGGTCCTCCTACGAGCAGTACTTC. The chain recombines TRBV7-7 with TRBJ2-7; 8 bases align to TRBD2. Germline CDR1 and CDR2: SSHAT and FNYEAQ (reference sequence). The V and J ends lost 4 bases and 0 bases, in that order; junction bases with no gene match: 11. This CDR3 has 17 residues.

This clone was seen more than once but under ten times. The gene calls are TRBV2 and TRBJ2-7, with D perhaps TRBD2 (7 bases). The germline V and J ends were trimmed by 2 bases and 6 bases, with 17 bases remaining between them. CDR3 size: 15 residues. From germline, CDR1 is SNHLY and CDR2 FYNNEI. CDR3 in amino acids: CASSETGGPGREQYF. The CDR3 DNA follows: TGTGCCAGCAGTGAAACCGGGGGGCCGGGGCGCGAGCAGTACTTC.

The chain is built from TRBV15 and TRBJ2-5; tentatively, D is TRBD2 (5 bases). V was clipped by 6 bases and J by 1 base, with 15 bases between them. From germline, CDR1 is LNHNV and CDR2 YYDKDF (reference sequence). This CDR3 has 15 amino acids. The CDR3 DNA follows: TGTGCCACCAGAATACTAGGCAGCCGCCAAGAGACCCAGTACTTC. Its protein is CATRILGSRQETQYF.

The V and J genes are TRBV5-4 and TRBJ1-1, with TRBD1 matching 9 bases. V shed 2 bases, J shed 0 bases, and the junction held 8 bases outside the gene matches. The CDR3 is 17 amino acids. CDR1 is SGHNT and CDR2 is YYREEE in the germline V gene (reference sequence). In DNA, the CDR3 is TGTGCCAGCAGCTTCGGGACAGGGAGGATTATGAACACTGAAGCTTTCTTT. Residues: CASSFGTGRIMNTEAFF. Using reference TRBV5-4 and TRBJ1-1 for the parts outside the CDR3, the full variable domain is ETGVTQSPTHLIKTRGQQVTLRCSSQSGHNTVSWYQQALGQGPQFIFQYYREEENGRGNFPPRFSGLQFPNYSSELNVNALELDDSALYLCASSFGTGRIMNTEAFFGQGTRLTVV.

The CDR3 protein is CAGGGETGELFF. CDR3 bases: TGTGCTGGGGGGGGCGAGACCGGGGAGCTGTTTTTT. The rearrangement joins TRBV2 to TRBJ2-2, with a weak D call TRBD2 (7 bases). The V gene's germline CDR1 is SNHLY and CDR2 FYNNEI. The CDR3 loop spans 12 amino acids.

V gene TRBV29-1 combines with J gene TRBJ1-2; D is possibly TRBD1 (6 bases). CDR3 length equals 11 residues. Trimming took off 3 bases at V and 8 bases at J, with 10 bases between the two ends. Looked up from germline, CDR1 is SQVTM and CDR2 is ANQGSEA. The CDR3 reads CSVDQGPGYTF. In DNA, the CDR3 is TGCAGCGTTGATCAGGGGCCGGGCTACACCTTC.

This chain joins TRBV5-4 and TRBJ2-1; weak D call: TRBD1 (7 bases). The CDR3 consists of 15 residues. V lost 0 bases, J lost 6 bases, and 13 bases lay in between. Germline V gene data show CDR1 as SGHNT and CDR2 as YYREEE (reference sequence). CDR3 in DNA: TGTGCCAGCAGCTTGGCGGCAGGGGGGACCAATGAGCAGTTCTTC. Protein: CASSLAAGGTNEQFF.

The chain employs TRBV9 and TRBJ1-1; D is unclear. V lost 7 bases to trimming and J lost 5 bases, with 12 bases between them. CDR1 and CDR2 from the germline V gene are SGDLS and YYNGEE. CDR3 length equals 12 residues. For the CDR3, the DNA is TGTGCCAGCGGAGGACGACCGACTGAAGCTTTCTTT. Encoded protein: CASGGRPTEAFF.

The rearrangement joins TRBV4-2 to TRBJ1-1; a possible D gene is TRBD1 (6 bases). Germline CDR1 and CDR2: LGHNA and YNFKEQ. Trimming left V 1 base short and J 5 bases short, with 11 bases between. The CDR3 runs to 14 residues. CDR3 sequence (DNA): TGTGCCAGCAGCCAAGTGCCTCAGGGGACTGAAGCTTTCTTT. It is translated as CASSQVPQGTEAFF.

The rearrangement links TRBV7-9 to TRBJ1-3, with D possibly matching TRBD1 (6 bases). Trimming removed 3 bases from V and 0 bases from J, with 12 bases in between. The CDR3 is made up of 16 amino acids. The germline V gene encodes CDR1 SEHNR and CDR2 FQNEAQ (reference sequence). Written as DNA, the CDR3 is TGTGCCAGCAGCTTGAGTGGGACAAACTCTGGAAACACCATATATTTT. Protein: CASSLSGTNSGNTIYF.